Below, one T cell receptor beta chain is given with its context. The junction shows a germline mismatch at one end, possibly a read error. The sample comes from a study of cytomegalovirus exposure and HLA in healthy donors. 13 Jbeta primers and 60 Vbeta primers were used for the PCR. TCRdb's table, derived via immunoSEQ multiplex PCR, lists solely in-frame clones and lacks some. The data show approximately 120,000 clones, roughly 79% seen once. Per germline, CDR1 SEHNR and CDR2 FQNEAQ (reference sequence). CDR3 size: 16 residues. Sequenced input: PBMCs. The sequence was collected from a woman under 40 in good health and CMV-seronegative. This chain joins TRBV7-9 and TRBJ1-4, with TRBD1 matching 11 bases. The CDR3 sequence: CSSSTDRGQSGEKLFF. Written as DNA, the CDR3 is TGTTCCAGCAGCACGGACAGGGGGCAGTCAGGTGAAAAACTGTTTTTT. The full variable domain, with the rest looked up from reference TRBV7-9 and TRBJ1-4, is DTGVSQNPRHKITKRGQNVTFRCDPISEHNRLYWYRQTLGQGPEFLTYFQNEAQLEKSRLLSDRFSAERPKGSFSTLEIQRTEQGDSAMYLCSSSTDRGQSGEKLFFGSGTQLSVL.